This TCR beta chain is from a study of identical twins. The cDNA had a unique molecular identifier and a template-switch universal primer site. MiXCR was run by TCRdb on the 5' RACE reads, yielding one entry per CDR3 protein. The table records roughly 480,000 distinct CDR3 sequences, 20% to 25% of them present only once. In every case, the donor was a healthy Caucasian. Per the germline V gene, CDR1 is LNHDA and CDR2 is SQIVND (reference sequence). The CDR3 runs 12 residues. After removal of 10 bases from V and 5 bases from J, the junction contained 5 bases not matched to a gene. This sample was also put to use in a study of T cells expressing NK-cell markers. This second report adds: Seven HCMV-seropositive donors and one seronegative donor made up the eight sequenced donors. CD8+ T cells in roughly six donors included dominant NKG2C+ clonotypes at roughly 1.0-8%.

The chain carries TRBV19 and TRBJ1-5, with 7 bases matching TRBD1. Sequenced input: CD4+ T cells sorted from blood. This TCR was sampled from a woman aged 18 to 35 in good health. Here the CDR3 reads CATRQGYQPQHF. CDR3 bases: TGTGCCACCAGACAGGGCTATCAGCCCCAGCATTTT.